This TCR beta chain came from a study of beta chain features in type 1 diabetes (dated by TCRdb to about 2018). A note on the overall study: No differences in mean age, gender distribution, total cell number or subset yield were found between patients and healthy donors. In the study, TCRB repertoires of sorted circulating CD4+ T cell subsets from recently diagnosed type 1 diabetes patients were compared with those of matched healthy donors. Whereas all 30 or so donors provided naive and central memory subsets, regulatory and stem cell-like memory subsets were isolated from just 8 patients and about 8 healthy donors. A total of 90 million to 140 million sorted cells were examined across all samples, and RNA yield correlated strongly with the number of cells per subset. Study-wide conclusions, independent of this receptor: Patients with type 1 diabetes made fewer insertions and deleted more nucleotides at VDJ recombination sites, implying thymic rearrangement abnormalities. Naive, central memory and regulatory TCRB repertoires appeared to be more alike among patients than among healthy donors. A moderate but significant shortening of TCRB CDR3 length was observed in type 1 diabetes patients in all four CD4+ subsets. PCR might favor shorter templates, but patient and control samples were amplified and corrected together, so any skew would affect both groups equally. Because the HLA sub-analyses included only small numbers of individuals, any influence of HLA type on TCRB rearrangement was left unresolved. Because cDNA rather than genomic DNA was sequenced, highly expressing activated cells could have been over-represented, although no difference in activation and CD3 levels was found between groups.

From each donor, a single peripheral blood sample of approximately 120 mL on average was drawn into heparinised tubes. A BD FACSAria II was used to sort naive, central memory, regulatory and stem cell-like memory CD4+ T cells with a panel that included CD45RO, CCR7, CD25, CD127, CD95 and CD27. Every sorted population had a purity above 95%. PBMCs were isolated immediately by Lymphoprep density gradient centrifugation and stained directly without culture. So that batch effects would be minimized, each experiment stained and sorted samples in pairs, pairing one healthy donor with one patient. The sample holds a few counts of this clone. Its antigen remains undetermined. No qualities accompany the bases; no much larger clone lies one base away. The High Capacity cDNA Reverse Transcription Kit was used to reverse transcribe all of the isolated RNA, meaning that expressed TCRB transcripts were what got sequenced. Deep immunoSEQ sequencing was applied to naive, central memory and regulatory T cell samples, giving an average of roughly 3.5 million total reads per sample. Sorted cells were lysed in RLT buffer, and RNA was extracted using DNase-treated RNeasy Micro or Mini kits according to cell number. Each cell subset was processed separately to prevent cross-contamination, with patient and healthy donor samples processed together. Using the immunoSEQ multiplex PCR, TCRB sequences were amplified from cDNA into 87-bp fragments spanning the CDR3 region. Amplicons were sequenced on the Illumina HiSeq platform. Regarding the original processing steps: Synthetic template baselines were used to correct PCR bias computationally, reads within Hamming distance 2 were collapsed together, and singletons that could not be merged were discarded. Reads were aligned against IMGT to assign V, D and J genes, CDR3 length and insertions or deletions at six rearrangement sites. Within each subset, clonotype counts were normalized to sorted cell number, after which true diversity and Gini coefficients were computed with the tcR R package. Repertoire sharing was quantified using the overlap coefficient calculated on TCRB nucleotide sequences. TCRdb carries this immuneACCESS record with in-frame sequences only. Its versions omit some clonotypes, under half of them owing to an unresolved V gene in the studies checked, with the rest unexplained. V, J and clone size are those of that table, while D and trimming were read from the DNA. The sample table holds fewer than 400,000 clones, of which approximately 9.7% were seen once. 0.9% to 1.1% of the sample belongs to the ten largest clones.

Measured from the cysteine to the phenylalanine, the CDR3 is 19 residues long. The read is trimmed to its CDR3 DNA, 57 bases read in frame from base 1. The V and J ends are trimmed by 3 bases and 0 bases, leaving 21 bases between them. According to the germline V gene, CDR1 reads SNHLY and CDR2 reads FYNNEI. The receptor comes from a man aged 25 to 40 with type 1 diabetes. Sequencing was carried out using central memory CD4+ T cells from blood. The rearranged segments are TRBV2 and TRBJ2-1, and possibly TRBD1, on 6 matching bases. The sequenced DNA: TGTGCCAGCAGTGAGACCGGACAGATTTTTTTGAGCTCCTACAATGAGCAGTTCTTC. Its translation reads: CASSETGQIFLSSYNEQFF.